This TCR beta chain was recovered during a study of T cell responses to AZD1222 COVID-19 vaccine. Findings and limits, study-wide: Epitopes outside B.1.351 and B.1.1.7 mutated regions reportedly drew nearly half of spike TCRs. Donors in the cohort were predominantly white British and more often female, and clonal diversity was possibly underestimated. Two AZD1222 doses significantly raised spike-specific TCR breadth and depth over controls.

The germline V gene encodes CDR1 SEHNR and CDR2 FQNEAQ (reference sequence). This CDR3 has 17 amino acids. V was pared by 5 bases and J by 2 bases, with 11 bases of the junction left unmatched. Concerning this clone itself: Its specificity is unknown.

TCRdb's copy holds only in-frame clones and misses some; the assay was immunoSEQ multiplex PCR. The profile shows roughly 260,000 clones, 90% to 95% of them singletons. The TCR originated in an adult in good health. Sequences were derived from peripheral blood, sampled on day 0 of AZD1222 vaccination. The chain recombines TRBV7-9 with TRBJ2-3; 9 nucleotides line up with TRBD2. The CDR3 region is CASSLLRSGRNTDTQYF. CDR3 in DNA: TGTGCCAGCAGCCTCCTTAGGAGCGGGAGGAACACAGATACGCAGTATTTT.